The clone carrying this T cell receptor (beta chain) was observed a handful of times. Time point defined: sample taken at primary tumor resection. CDR1 and CDR2 from the germline V gene are MNHEY and SVGEGT. CDR3 length: 17 residues. Germline trimming cut 0 bases from V and 7 bases from J; bases unmatched to any gene: 11. The source of the sample is a study of spatial heterogeneity in lung cancer. TCRdb used MiXCR to reprocess the 5' RACE reads, holding one entry per CDR3 protein. The repertoire consists of around 6,000 distinct CDR3 sequences, with about 17% occurring once and the leading ten covering about a sixth.

This clonotype was sampled from a male donor with early-stage non-small cell lung cancer. The input for sequencing was normal lung tissue next to the tumor, taken at surgery. The V call is TRBV6-2 or TRBV6-3, the J call TRBJ1-5; TRBD1 agrees at 8 bases. CDR3 coding DNA: TGTGCCAGCAGTTACTCGACTTTCAGGGGGCCGCGGCAGCCCCAGCATTTT. It encodes CASSYSTFRGPRQPQHF.